Shown below are 24 T cell receptor beta chains from a single sample sequenced in a study of early T cells in non-severe SARS-CoV-2 infection. TCRdb recomputed calls from the 5' RACE reads with MiXCR, one row per CDR3 protein. In the table there are tens of thousands of distinct CDR3 sequences, more than 13% of which are singletons. The sample taken for sequencing was whole blood. The receptor set was obtained from an adult who was a healthcare worker with PCR-confirmed SARS-CoV-2 infection or an uninfected control (not recorded which).

There are a few counts of this clonotype. This chain links TRBV9 with TRBJ2-2; unclear D gene. This CDR3 contains 14 residues. Trimming cost V 4 bases and J 4 bases, with 11 bases left between them. Germline V CDR1 and CDR2: SGDLS, YYNGEE. CDR3: CASSPPMGTGELFF. In nucleotides, the CDR3 is TGTGCCAGCAGCCCTCCCATGGGCACCGGGGAGCTGTTTTTT. The full variable domain, completed using reference TRBV9 and TRBJ2-2, is DSGVTQTPKHLITATGQRVTLRCSPRSGDLSVYWYQQSLDQGLQFLIQYYNGEERAKGNILERFSAQQFPDLHSELNLSSLELGDSALYFCASSPPMGTGELFFGEGSRLTVL.

This clonotype occurred a few times. The chain recombines TRBV6-6 with TRBJ2-1; D is possibly TRBD1 or TRBD2 (5 bases each). V was pared by 7 bases and J by 9 bases, with 16 bases between. This CDR3 has 13 residues. Looked up from germline, CDR1 is MNHNY and CDR2 is SVGAGI (reference sequence). The CDR3 region is CASTTGTPSEQFF. In DNA, the CDR3 is TGTGCCAGCACCACCGGGACCCCCAGTGAGCAGTTCTTC.

This clonotype was seen a single time. This chain uses TRBV10-3 with TRBJ2-7; tentative D call: TRBD2 (6 bases). This CDR3 comprises 14 residues. The V gene lost 7 bases and the J gene lost 2 bases, with 15 bases spanning the gap. Germline assignment: CDR1 ENHRY and CDR2 SYGVKD. CDR3 in amino acids: CAITSGEPPYEQYF. DNA for the CDR3: TGTGCCATCACCTCGGGAGAGCCCCCCTACGAGCAGTACTTC.

This clonotype was counted only a few times. The chain has TRBV27 and TRBJ1-3, with 7 bases fitting TRBD1. Germline V gene sequence: CDR1 MNHEY, CDR2 SMNVEV (reference sequence). This CDR3 has 15 amino acids. J gave up 4 bases and V 11 bases, and 14 bases lay outside the gene matches. The CDR3 sequence is CADLAGQLRGNTIYF. The CDR3 DNA reads TGTGCCGATTTAGCGGGACAGTTAAGAGGAAACACCATATATTTT.

The CDR3 is CASSLAGGGELFF. The CDR3 nucleotides read TGTGCCAGCTCTCTAGCGGGAGGCGGGGAGCTGTTTTTT. The chain couples TRBV3-1 to TRBJ2-2; 11 bases line up with TRBD2. This CDR3 has 13 amino acids. CDR1 is LGHDT, CDR2 YNNKEL, per germline (reference sequence). Losses at the gene ends were 8 bases for V and 7 bases for J; bases not matched to a gene: 3.

This clonotype was counted ten times or more. CDR3 loop: CASSIRGLSQATDTQYF. As DNA, the CDR3 is TGTGCCAGTAGTATACGAGGGCTCAGCCAGGCAACAGATACGCAGTATTTT. The chain employs TRBV19 and TRBJ2-3, with D possibly TRBD2 on 5 matching bases. V dropped 2 bases and J dropped 3 bases, with 18 bases sitting between them. Germline CDR1 is LNHDA and CDR2 is SQIVND (reference sequence). The CDR3 is 17 residues long.

V gene TRBV12-3 or TRBV12-4 combines with J gene TRBJ2-7; the D is unclear. V was cut by 2 bases and J by 6 bases, with 11 bases left in between. This CDR3 has 13 residues. The CDR3 spells CASSLPPLSEQYF. CDR3 coding DNA: TGTGCCAGCAGTTTACCCCCCCTCAGCGAGCAGTACTTC.

The chain uses TRBV6-2 or TRBV6-3 and TRBJ2-7; D may be TRBD1 or TRBD2 (5 bases each). This CDR3 spans 16 amino acids. Germline V lookup: CDR1 MNHEY, CDR2 SVGEGT. V was clipped by 7 bases and J by 2 bases, with 21 bases between them. For the CDR3, the DNA is TGTGCCAGCACCCCCGAAGGGACCTCCTACGCCTACGAGCAGTACTTC. This codes for CASTPEGTSYAYEQYF.

The rearrangement joins TRBV5-4 to TRBJ2-3, with D possibly matching TRBD2 (7 bases). The CDR3 is made up of 17 amino acids. Trimming removed 0 bases from V and 2 bases from J, with 16 bases in between. Per germline, CDR1 SGHNT and CDR2 YYREEE (reference sequence). CDR3 nucleotide sequence: TGTGCCAGCAGCTTGGCCATTTCGGGGGGCAACACAGATACGCAGTATTTT. This sequence encodes CASSLAISGGNTDTQYF.

The CDR3 DNA reads TGCAGTGCCCGGACAGGGGAGAACACTGAAGCTTTCTTT. Encoded protein: CSARTGENTEAFF. This chain joins TRBV20-1 and TRBJ1-1; 9 bases align to TRBD1. The CDR3 extends over 13 amino acids. The V and J ends lost 6 bases and 1 base, in that order; junction bases with no gene match: 3. Looked up from germline, CDR1 is DFQATT and CDR2 is SNEGSKA (reference sequence).

This clonotype was recorded many times. V gene TRBV18 combines with J gene TRBJ1-1, with D perhaps TRBD1 (5 bases). Per germline, CDR1 KGHSH and CDR2 LQKENI. The ends were cut back, 3 bases at V and 1 base at J, with 6 bases in the middle. CDR3 length: 13 amino acids. The CDR3 spells CASSPRGNTEAFF. The CDR3 nucleotides read TGTGCCAGCTCACCTAGGGGGAACACTGAAGCTTTCTTT.

A few counts support this clonotype. The chain uses TRBV10-3 and TRBJ2-7, with 9 bases matching TRBD1. Germline V gene lookup returns CDR1 ENHRY and CDR2 SYGVKD. There are 15 residues in the CDR3. Unmatched junction bases numbered 4, after V lost 0 bases and J lost 4 bases. The CDR3 loop is CAISESGQGGYEQYF. The DNA for the CDR3 is TGTGCCATCAGTGAGTCGGGACAGGGAGGGTACGAGCAGTACTTC.

This clonotype was counted ten times or more. This sequence joins TRBV18 and TRBJ1-1; TRBD1 agrees at 11 bases. The CDR3 runs 16 residues. Germline values: CDR1 KGHSH, CDR2 LQKENI. Unmatched junction bases numbered 8, after V lost 1 base and J lost 7 bases. The CDR3 DNA follows: TGTGCCAGCTCACCACTCCTTGGACAGGGGGCTATTGAAGCTTTCTTT. Residues: CASSPLLGQGAIEAFF.

This clonotype has ten or more counts. This chain links TRBV7-2 with TRBJ2-1, with a tentative D call TRBD2 (6 bases). In germline, CDR1 is SGHTA, CDR2 FQGNSA. Trimming removed 5 bases at V and 0 bases at J, with 14 bases between. This CDR3 contains 16 residues. CDR3 residues: CASSPLALSSYNEQFF. CDR3 sequence (DNA): TGTGCCAGCAGCCCGCTAGCGCTTAGCTCCTACAATGAGCAGTTCTTC.

The table lists this clonotype with a few counts. In DNA form, the CDR3 reads TGTGCCAGCAGCCCCCGGACTAGCGGGGCCGTCGAGCAGTACTTC. Protein product: CASSPRTSGAVEQYF. This chain joins TRBV7-9 and TRBJ2-7; 12 positions agree with TRBD2. Germline-derived CDR1 and CDR2 are SEHNR and FQNEAQ (reference sequence). With 5 bases clipped from V and 6 bases from J, the junction kept 8 bases outside the gene matches. The CDR3 consists of 15 residues.

The V gene is TRBV7-9, the J gene TRBJ2-1; possible D gene TRBD2, 6 bases. The V gene lost 4 bases and the J gene lost 4 bases, with 11 bases spanning the gap. Germline V gene data show CDR1 as SEHNR and CDR2 as FQNEAQ (reference sequence). The CDR3 has 14 residues. This chain's CDR3 is CASSSTGDYNEQFF. For the CDR3, the DNA is TGTGCCAGCAGCTCCACGGGGGATTACAATGAGCAGTTCTTC.

This clonotype was observed a handful of times. The chain links TRBV6-1 to TRBJ1-1; possible D gene TRBD1, 5 bases. In germline, CDR1 is MNHNS, CDR2 SASEGT. The length of the CDR3 is 13 residues. V lost 6 bases and J 7 bases, leaving 15 bases between the germline ends. The chain's CDR3 is CASSANWGSEAFF. CDR3 in DNA: TGTGCCAGCAGCGCCAATTGGGGGAGTGAAGCTTTCTTT.

Many counts were recorded for this clonotype. The CDR3 is CASKGILSSYEQYF. In DNA, the CDR3 is TGTGCCAGCAAGGGTATCCTCAGCTCCTACGAGCAGTACTTC. This chain links TRBV27 with TRBJ2-7; D uncertain. Germline V CDR1 and CDR2: MNHEY, SMNVEV (reference sequence). V gave up 7 bases and J gave up 0 bases, with 13 bases separating them. The CDR3 extends over 14 amino acids.

This clonotype was seen repeatedly, ten times or more. The V call is TRBV6-4, the J call TRBJ2-1; D perhaps matches TRBD2 (5 bases). Trimming left V 0 bases short and J 0 bases short, with 9 bases between. The CDR3 covers 16 residues. CDR1 MRHNA and CDR2 SNTAGT come from the germline V gene. CDR3 protein: CASSDSRAASYNEQFF. The CDR3 DNA reads TGTGCCAGCAGTGACTCGAGGGCGGCCTCCTACAATGAGCAGTTCTTC.

This clonotype was counted ten times or more. The chain recombines TRBV28 with TRBJ2-2, with TRBD1 matching 10 bases. Germline CDR1 is MDHEN and CDR2 is SYDVKM. The junction had 2 bases not matched to a gene; V was cut back by 4 bases and J by 3 bases. The CDR3 is made up of 15 amino acids. Here the CDR3 reads CASSSGQGDTGELFF. CDR3 in DNA: TGTGCCAGCAGTTCCGGACAGGGGGACACCGGGGAGCTGTTTTTT.

This clonotype has more than one count but fewer than ten. The chain has TRBV2 and TRBJ1-5; 7 positions match TRBD1. After removal of 7 bases from V and 9 bases from J, the junction contained 9 bases not matched to a gene. Per the germline V gene, CDR1 is SNHLY and CDR2 is FYNNEI. The CDR3 loop spans 13 amino acids. CDR3 nucleotides: TGTGCCAGCACGGCCGGGACAGCGACGCCCCAGCATTTT. Amino acid sequence: CASTAGTATPQHF.

This clonotype has at least ten counts. The chain combines TRBV2 with TRBJ1-4; 7 nucleotides line up with TRBD1. Germline V lookup: CDR1 SNHLY, CDR2 FYNNEI. The CDR3 contains 15 residues. With V trimmed by 6 bases and J by 3 bases, 7 bases remained unmatched. The CDR3 here is CASRSDRPANEKLFF. The CDR3 DNA is TGTGCCAGCAGGTCGGACAGGCCGGCTAATGAAAAACTGTTTTTT.

This sequence joins TRBV30 and TRBJ2-7; D is uncertain. V lost 2 bases to trimming and J lost 6 bases, with 11 bases between them. This CDR3 has 12 residues. Per the germline V gene, CDR1 is GTSNPN and CDR2 is SVGIG (reference sequence). CDR3 in amino acids: CAWSRTPSEQYF. As DNA, the CDR3 is TGTGCCTGGAGTCGTACCCCCTCCGAGCAGTACTTC.

This clonotype has more than one count but fewer than ten. The rearrangement joins TRBV29-1 to TRBJ2-1, with unresolved D. V lost 8 bases, J lost 1 base, and 12 bases lay in between. CDR3 length: 13 residues. Germline values: CDR1 SQVTM, CDR2 ANQGSEA. The CDR3 DNA is TGCAGCTCAAAGGCCACTTCCTACAATGAGCAGTTCTTC. It codes for CSSKATSYNEQFF.